The clone carrying this T cell receptor beta chain was detected many times. Antigen specificity is unknown. Trimming removed 4 bases at V and 2 bases at J, with 12 bases between. CDR3 size: 14 residues. These data come from a study of T-cell reconstitution after alpha-beta-depleted transplantation in children. Broader study findings: Newly produced T cells mostly accounted for T-cell counts and diversity one year post-transplant. About two months after transplant, alpha-beta T cells reportedly came from several hundred expanded graft clones. Surviving recipient T cells and thymic progenitors accounted for the high day-60 TCRbeta diversity observed in some patients.

Researchers prepared the TCRbeta library using unique molecular identifiers, the study reports. In TCRdb, the PCR reads were re-called with MiXCR into one record per CDR3 protein. The sample consists of fewer than 350,000 distinct CDR3 sequences, 6.5% to 9% of them appearing once. The sample here was peripheral blood, taken 360 days after TCRalphabeta/CD19-depleted stem cell transplant. This sequence originates from a female patient between 2 and 15 years old who had a stem cell transplant for Fanconi anemia, so the T cells may come from the graft donor. The chain joins TRBV12-3 or TRBV12-4 to TRBJ2-7, with D maybe TRBD2 (6 bases). The CDR3 sequence: CASSWAPGAYEQYF. CDR3 sequence (DNA): TGTGCCAGCAGTTGGGCCCCGGGGGCCTACGAGCAGTACTTC.